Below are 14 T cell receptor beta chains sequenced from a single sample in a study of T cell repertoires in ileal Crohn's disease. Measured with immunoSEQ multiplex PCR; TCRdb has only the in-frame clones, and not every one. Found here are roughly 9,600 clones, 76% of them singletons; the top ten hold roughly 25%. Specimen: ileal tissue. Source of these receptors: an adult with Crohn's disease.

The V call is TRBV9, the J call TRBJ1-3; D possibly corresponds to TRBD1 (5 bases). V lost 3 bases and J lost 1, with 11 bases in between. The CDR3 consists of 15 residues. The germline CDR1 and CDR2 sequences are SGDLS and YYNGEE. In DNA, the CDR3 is TGTGCCAGCAGCGCCAGGGCCTCTTCTGGAAACACCATATATTTT. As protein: CASSARASSGNTIYF.

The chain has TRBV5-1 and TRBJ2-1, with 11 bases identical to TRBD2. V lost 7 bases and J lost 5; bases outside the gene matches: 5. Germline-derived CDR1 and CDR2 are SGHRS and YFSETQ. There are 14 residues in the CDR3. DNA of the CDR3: TGCGCCAGCTTTAGCGGGGGGGGCGACAATGAGCAGTTCTTC. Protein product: CASFSGGGDNEQFF.

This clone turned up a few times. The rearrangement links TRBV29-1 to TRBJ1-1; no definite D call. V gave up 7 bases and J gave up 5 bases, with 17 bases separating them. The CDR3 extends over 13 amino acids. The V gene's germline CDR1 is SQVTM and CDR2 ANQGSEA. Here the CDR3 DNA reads TGCAGCGCCGGACTCAACATGGGGACTGAAGCTTTCTTT. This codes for CSAGLNMGTEAFF.

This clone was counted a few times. CDR3 DNA sequence: TGTGCCACCAGAACCGGGGGACGTACTGGAAACACCATATATTTT. Translation: CATRTGGRTGNTIYF. The chain couples TRBV19 to TRBJ1-3; possible D gene TRBD1, 5 bases. The CDR3 contains 15 residues. With 10 bases removed from V and 2 bases from J, the gap between germline ends came to 18 bases. Germline values: CDR1 LNHDA, CDR2 SQIVND (reference sequence).

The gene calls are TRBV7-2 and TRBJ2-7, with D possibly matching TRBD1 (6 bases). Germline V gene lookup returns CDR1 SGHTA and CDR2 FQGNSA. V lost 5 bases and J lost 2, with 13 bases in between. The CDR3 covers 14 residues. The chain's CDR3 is CASSEDSSPYEQYF. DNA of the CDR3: TGTGCCAGCAGCGAGGACAGCAGCCCCTACGAGCAGTACTTC.

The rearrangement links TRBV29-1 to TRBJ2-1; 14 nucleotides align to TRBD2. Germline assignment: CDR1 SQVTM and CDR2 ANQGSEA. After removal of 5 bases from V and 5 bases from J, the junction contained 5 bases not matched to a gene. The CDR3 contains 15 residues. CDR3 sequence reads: CSVPRLAGGDNEQFF. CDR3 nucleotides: TGCAGCGTTCCTCGACTAGCGGGGGGGGACAATGAGCAGTTCTTC.

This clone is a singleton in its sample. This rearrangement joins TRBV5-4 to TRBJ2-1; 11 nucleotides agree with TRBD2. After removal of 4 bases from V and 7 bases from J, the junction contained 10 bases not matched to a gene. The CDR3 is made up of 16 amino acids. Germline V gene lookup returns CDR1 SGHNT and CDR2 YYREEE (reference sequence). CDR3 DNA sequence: TGTGCCAGCAGCCTCCAGACTAGCGGGATTTGGAATGAGCAGTTCTTC. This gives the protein CASSLQTSGIWNEQFF.

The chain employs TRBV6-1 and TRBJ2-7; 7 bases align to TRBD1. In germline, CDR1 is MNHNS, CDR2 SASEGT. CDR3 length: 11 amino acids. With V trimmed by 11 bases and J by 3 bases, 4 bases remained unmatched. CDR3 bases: TGTGCCCTCGGACAGGTCTACGAGCAGTACTTC. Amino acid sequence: CALGQVYEQYF.

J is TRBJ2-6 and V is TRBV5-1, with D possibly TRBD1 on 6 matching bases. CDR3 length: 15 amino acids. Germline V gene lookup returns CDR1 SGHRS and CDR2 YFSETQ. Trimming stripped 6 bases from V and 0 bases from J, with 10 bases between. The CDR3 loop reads CASTQGYSGANVLTF. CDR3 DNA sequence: TGCGCCAGCACACAGGGTTACTCTGGGGCCAACGTCCTGACTTTC.

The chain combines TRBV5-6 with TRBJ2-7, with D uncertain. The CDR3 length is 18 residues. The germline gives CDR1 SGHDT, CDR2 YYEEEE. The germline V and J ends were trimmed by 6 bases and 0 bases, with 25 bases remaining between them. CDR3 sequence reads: CASTSQVAGYRSSYEQYF. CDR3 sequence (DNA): TGTGCCAGCACCTCCCAGGTGGCAGGTTACCGCTCCTCCTACGAGCAGTACTTC.

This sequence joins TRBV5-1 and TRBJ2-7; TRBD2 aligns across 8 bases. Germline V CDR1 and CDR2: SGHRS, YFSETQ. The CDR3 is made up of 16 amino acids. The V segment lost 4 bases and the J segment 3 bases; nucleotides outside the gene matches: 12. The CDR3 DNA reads TGCGCCAGCAGCCGCGAACCAGCGGGGGTTAACTACGAGCAGTACTTC. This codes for CASSREPAGVNYEQYF.

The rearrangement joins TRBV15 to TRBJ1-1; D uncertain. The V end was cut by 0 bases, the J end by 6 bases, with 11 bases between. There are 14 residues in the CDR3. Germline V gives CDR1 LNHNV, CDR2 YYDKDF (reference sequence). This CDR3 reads CATSRDLMGAEAFF. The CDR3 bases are TGTGCCACCAGCAGAGATCTTATGGGAGCTGAAGCTTTCTTT. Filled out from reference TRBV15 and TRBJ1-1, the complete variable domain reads DAMVIQNPRYQVTQFGKPVTLSCSQTLNHNVMYWYQQKSSQAPKLLFHYYDKDFNNEADTPDNFQSRRPNTSFCFLDIRSPGLGDTAMYLCATSRDLMGAEAFFGQGTRLTVV.

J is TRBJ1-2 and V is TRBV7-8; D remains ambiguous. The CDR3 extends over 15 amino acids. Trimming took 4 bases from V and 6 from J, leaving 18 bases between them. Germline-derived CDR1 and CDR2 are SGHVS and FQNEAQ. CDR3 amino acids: CASSSPGSKADGYTF. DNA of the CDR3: TGTGCCAGCAGCTCCCCTGGCTCTAAGGCGGATGGCTACACCTTC.

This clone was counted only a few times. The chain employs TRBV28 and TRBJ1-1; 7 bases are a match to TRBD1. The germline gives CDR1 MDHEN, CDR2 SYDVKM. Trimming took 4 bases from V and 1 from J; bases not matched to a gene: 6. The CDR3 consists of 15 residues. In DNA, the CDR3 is TGTGCCAGCAGTTCTGACCGGGACAGGAACACTGAAGCTTTCTTT. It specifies CASSSDRDRNTEAFF.